This T cell receptor beta chain came from a study of a mutant IDH1 vaccine in newly diagnosed glioma. On this clone: The antigen is not known.

Time point defined: week 35, safety follow-up. Vaccine doses each comprised 300 ug of mutant IDH1 20-mer peptide, with topical imiquimod. Using immunoSEQ multiplex PCR, the repertoire was profiled, and TCRdb retains in-frame clones only, with some absent. Counted here are under 35,000 clones, more than 60% occurring once; the ten biggest clones make up just over 7.5%. V shed 5 bases and J 1 base; nucleotides not matched to a gene: 10. CDR3 length: 20 residues. Looked up from germline, CDR1 is SGHRS and CDR2 is YFSETQ. The sample here was PBMCs, taken from a glioma patient whose treatment included an IDH1 peptide vaccine. The chain recombines TRBV5-1 with TRBJ2-6; 15 positions agree with TRBD2. The receptor was derived from a man between 45 and 60 years old with glioma. DNA for the CDR3: TGCGCCAGCAGTCGTTTACAGGGGACTAGCGGGAGGTCTGGGGCCAACGTCCTGACTTTC. Protein: CASSRLQGTSGRSGANVLTF.